This entry features one T cell receptor (beta chain) sequence. The antigen is unknown. With 60 Vbeta and 13 Jbeta primers, the PCR was carried out. Some clones are missing from TCRdb's copy, which holds only in-frame ones; the method was immunoSEQ multiplex PCR. The sample yields 120,000 to 150,000 clones, roughly 80% seen once. Germline values: CDR1 MNHNS, CDR2 SASEGT. The CDR3 spans 12 residues. Deletions cut 6 bases from V and 7 bases from J, with 13 bases between. This sample was included in a study of cytomegalovirus exposure and HLA in healthy donors. Study-wide results and limits: The authors later found TCR association rates varying by HLA locus, with DRB1 most and HLA-C fewest. Association of a missense DCLRE1C variant with TCR beta V- and J-gene trimming was reported in a later analysis.

The genes are TRBV6-1 and TRBJ2-7; a weak D match, TRBD2 (6 bases). The clonotype comes from a woman in her forties in good health and CMV-seropositive. Sample: PBMCs. Here the CDR3 reads CASRGPAGEQYF. DNA of the CDR3: TGTGCCAGCAGGGGCCCGGCGGGAGAGCAGTACTTC.